This T cell receptor beta chain was captured in a study of blood T cell repertoires in COVID-19. Study details: Nucleic acid was either cDNA or gDNA, and it came from T cells, B-cell-depleted T cells, or PBMCs.

The ends lost 2 bases at V and 4 bases at J; junction bases unmatched: 3. The CDR3 is 14 residues long. Germline CDR1 and CDR2: LGHNT and FRNRAP. Authors' methods: The authors estimated nucleated cell counts from reference gene primer amplification. The method was immunoSEQ multiplex PCR; TCRdb's version includes in-frame clones alone and lacks a portion of them. V and J calls plus clone size are reproduced from that table; the DNA served to infer D and trimming. Of approximately 100,000 clones listed, roughly 84% are singletons. Sequencing was performed on peripheral blood. This rearrangement joins TRBV12-5 to TRBJ2-5, with 8 bases that match TRBD2. The receptor was isolated from a woman aged 50 to 65 with acute or convalescent COVID-19. For the CDR3, the DNA is TGTGCTAGTGGTTTGAGCGGGGGATCAGAGACCCAGTACTTC. Amino acid sequence: CASGLSGGSETQYF.